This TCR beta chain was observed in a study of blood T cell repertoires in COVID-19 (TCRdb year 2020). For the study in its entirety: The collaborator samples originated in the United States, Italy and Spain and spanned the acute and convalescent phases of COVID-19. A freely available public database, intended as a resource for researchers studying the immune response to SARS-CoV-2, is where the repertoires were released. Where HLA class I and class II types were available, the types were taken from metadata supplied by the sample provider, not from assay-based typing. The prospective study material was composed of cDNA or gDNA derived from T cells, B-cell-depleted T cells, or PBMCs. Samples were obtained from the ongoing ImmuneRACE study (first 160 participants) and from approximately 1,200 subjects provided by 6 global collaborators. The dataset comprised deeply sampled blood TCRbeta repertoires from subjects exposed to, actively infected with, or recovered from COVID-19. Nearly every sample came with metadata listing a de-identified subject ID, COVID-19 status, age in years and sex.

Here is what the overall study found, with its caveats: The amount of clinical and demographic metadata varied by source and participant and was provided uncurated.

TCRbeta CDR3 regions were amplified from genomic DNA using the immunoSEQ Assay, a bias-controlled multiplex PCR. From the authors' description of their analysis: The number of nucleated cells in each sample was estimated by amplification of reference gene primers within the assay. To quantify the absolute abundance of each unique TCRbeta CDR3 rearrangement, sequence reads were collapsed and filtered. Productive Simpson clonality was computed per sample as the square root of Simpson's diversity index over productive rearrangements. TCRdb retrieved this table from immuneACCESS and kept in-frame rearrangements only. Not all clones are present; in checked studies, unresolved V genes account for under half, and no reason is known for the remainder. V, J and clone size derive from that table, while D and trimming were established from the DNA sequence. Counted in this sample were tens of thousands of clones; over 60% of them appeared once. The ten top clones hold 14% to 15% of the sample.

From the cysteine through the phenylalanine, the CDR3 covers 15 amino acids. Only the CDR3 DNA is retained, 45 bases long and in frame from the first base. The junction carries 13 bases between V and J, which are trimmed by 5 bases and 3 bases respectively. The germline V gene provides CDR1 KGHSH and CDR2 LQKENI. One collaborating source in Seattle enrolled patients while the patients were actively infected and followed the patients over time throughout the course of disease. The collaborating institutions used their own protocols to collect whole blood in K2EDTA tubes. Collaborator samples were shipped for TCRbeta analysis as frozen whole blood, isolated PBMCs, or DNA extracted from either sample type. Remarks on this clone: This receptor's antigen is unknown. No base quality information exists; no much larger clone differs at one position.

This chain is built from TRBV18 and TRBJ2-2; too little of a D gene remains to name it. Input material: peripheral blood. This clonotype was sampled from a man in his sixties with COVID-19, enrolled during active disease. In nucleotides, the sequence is TGTGCCAGCTCAACGCTCCTTCAGGACACCGGGGAGCTGTTTTTT. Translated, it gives CASSTLLQDTGELFF.